The present entry profiles one TCR beta chain with its context. V lost 4 bases to trimming and J lost 3 bases; unmatched junction nucleotides: 14. Germline V gene data show CDR1 as SEHNR and CDR2 as FQNEAQ (reference sequence). The CDR3 length is 17 residues. Time point in this sample: patch test 1, 2 weeks after DPC sensitization. Treatment noted: therapeutic diphenylcyclopropenone sensitization with weekly scalp DPC. TCRdb passed the RACE reads through MiXCR, listing each CDR3 protein once. The sample holds roughly 160,000 distinct CDR3 sequences, 13% to 15% seen once. The record originates from a study of human T cells and chemical hapten exposure.

This material consisted of whole blood, taken in connection with sensitization to the hapten diphenylcyclopropenone (DPC). This receptor was taken from a woman between 25 and 40 years old with alopecia areata. Some clones in this sample may be carry-over from other donors' samples. This rearrangement joins TRBV7-9 to TRBJ2-7; 8 bases line up with TRBD1. In nucleotides, the CDR3 is TGTGCCAGCAGCTCCACACCAGGACAGGGTGTTTACTACGAGCAGTACTTC. Amino acids: CASSSTPGQGVYYEQYF.